These 2 T cell receptor beta chains came from one sample sequenced in a study of low-dose radiotherapy and immunotherapy resistance in tumors. First-strand cDNA relied on TRAV- and TRBV-specific primers spanning alpha and beta chains. With a constant-region primer and a V-primer adapter, TCRs were subjected to roughly 20 PCR cycles of amplification. One entry per CDR3 protein results from TCRdb running MiXCR on the reads. The table lists 50,000 or so distinct CDR3 sequences, 20% to 25% of them singletons. Time point here: after trial treatment. The sample's treatment: LDRT plus nivolumab, ipilimumab, low-dose cyclophosphamide and aspirin (RACIN trial). The material sequenced was PBMCs, taken after low-dose radiotherapy plus immunotherapy. These receptors were collected from a male donor with prostate cancer.

This clonotype is medium-sized in the sample. The J gene is TRBJ1-3, the V gene TRBV4-2, with D perhaps TRBD1 (5 bases). Germline CDR1 LGHNA, CDR2 YNFKEQ. The CDR3 loop spans 13 amino acids. V lost 5 bases to trimming and J lost 2 bases, with 7 bases between them. CDR3 coding DNA: TGTGCCAGCAGCGGGGGAGCTGGAAACACCATATATTTT. Its protein product is CASSGGAGNTIYF.

This clonotype was seen at least ten times. The gene calls are TRBV19 and TRBJ1-4, with 10 nucleotides matching TRBD1. Losses at the gene ends were 5 bases for V and 8 bases for J; bases not matched to a gene: 11. Germline loops: CDR1 LNHDA, CDR2 SQIVND (reference sequence). The CDR3 runs to 16 residues. The CDR3 bases are TGTGCCAGTAGTCTAACCCCGGGACAGGGGATAGAAAAACTGTTTTTT. This translates into CASSLTPGQGIEKLFF.